This TCR beta chain came from a study of beta chain features in type 1 diabetes (dated by TCRdb to the late 2010s). Study-level background: Patients and healthy donors did not differ in mean age, gender distribution, total cell number or subset yield. Across all samples, some 99 million sorted cells were examined, and cell number per subset correlated strongly with RNA yield. In the study, recently diagnosed type 1 diabetes patients and matched healthy donors were compared on the TCRB repertoires of their sorted circulating CD4+ T cell subsets. Regulatory and stem cell-like memory subsets were isolated from only 8 patients and roughly 8 healthy donors, whereas naive and central memory subsets came from all 30 or so donors. Summary of the overall study and its limitations: Naive, central memory and regulatory TCRB repertoires appeared to be more alike among patients than among healthy donors. PCR might favor shorter templates, but patient and control samples were amplified and corrected together, so any skew would affect both groups equally. Because cDNA rather than genomic DNA was sequenced, highly expressing activated cells could have been over-represented, although no difference in activation and CD3 levels was found between groups. Type 1 diabetes patients showed a moderate but significant shortening of TCRB CDR3 length in all four CD4+ subsets. At VDJ recombination sites, patients with type 1 diabetes made fewer insertions and deleted more nucleotides, a pattern implying thymic rearrangement abnormalities. Only small numbers of individuals were included in the HLA sub-analyses, which left unresolved whether HLA type had any influence on TCRB rearrangement.

The CDR3 goes from the cysteine to the phenylalanine over 16 residues. Here the CDR3 DNA is all that survives: 48 bases in frame from base 1. CDR1 and CDR2 are drawn from the germline V gene: SNHLY, FYNNEI. V is shortened by 1 base, J by 0 bases, and the region joining them spans 11 bases. This clone has just a few counts. Which antigen it targets is not known. Base-call qualities are not available, and no considerably larger clone is one nucleotide away. From each donor, a single peripheral blood sample of about 120 mL on average was drawn into heparinised tubes. A BD FACSAria II was used to sort naive, central memory, regulatory and stem cell-like memory CD4+ T cells with a panel that included CD45RO, CCR7, CD25, CD127, CD95 and CD27. Every sorted population had a purity above 95%. PBMCs were separated immediately by Lymphoprep density gradient centrifugation and were stained directly, without being cultured. To minimize batch effects, samples were stained and sorted in pairs, one healthy donor with one patient per experiment.

The High Capacity cDNA Reverse Transcription Kit was used to reverse transcribe all of the isolated RNA, meaning that expressed TCRB transcripts were what got sequenced. Deep immunoSEQ sequencing was performed on naive, central memory and regulatory T cell samples, with an average of around 3.5 million total reads per sample. Sorted cells were lysed in RLT buffer, and RNA was extracted using DNase-treated RNeasy Micro or Mini kits according to cell number. To prevent cross-contamination, every cell subset was processed on its own, while patient and healthy donor samples were processed together. The immunoSEQ multiplex PCR was used to amplify TCRB sequences from cDNA, generating 87-bp fragments that spanned the CDR3 region. Amplicons were sequenced on the Illumina HiSeq platform. Processing in the source paper ran as follows. PCR bias was computationally corrected using synthetic template baselines, reads within Hamming distance 2 were collapsed, and singletons that could not be merged were discarded. Reads were aligned to IMGT to assign V, D and J genes, CDR3 length, and insertions or deletions at six rearrangement sites. Within each subset, clonotype counts were normalized to the number of sorted cells before true diversity and Gini coefficients were calculated with the tcR R package. The overlap coefficient, calculated on TCRB nucleotide sequences, was used to measure repertoire sharing. Out-of-frame TCRB sequences from naive cells were analyzed to stand in for the pre-selection repertoire. TCRdb re-hosts the immuneACCESS table, in-frame sequences only. Its copies lack some clones; in the studies checked, an unresolved V gene accounts for under half of them, and the cause for the rest is not known. The D gene and trimming were derived from the DNA, and the V and J assignments and clone size from that table. The table for this sample lists about 700,000 clones; roughly an eighth of them were counted only once. Less than 0.025% of the sample is held by the ten biggest clonotypes.

The rearrangement joined TRBV2 to TRBJ2-3; TRBD2 is a weak D gene call, 5 bases matching. This receptor was taken from a man aged 18 to 29 with type 1 diabetes. Source material: naive CD4+ T cells from blood. The sample's cell subset or site label is to be understood as: true naive CD4+ T cells. CDR3 sequence: CASSEGAGRSTDTQYF. The nucleotides are TGTGCCAGCAGTGAAGGGGCGGGCCGGAGCACAGATACGCAGTATTTT.